Listed below are T cell receptor beta chains from one sample, sequenced in a study of T cell repertoires in cytomegalovirus infection. TCRdb reprocessed the reads with MiXCR, giving one entry per CDR3 protein. The sample contains more than 400,000 distinct CDR3 sequences, 26% of which appear only once. Sequenced input: PBMCs. Every receptor here comes from a human donor in good health (CMV status not recorded). Some clones in this sample may be carry-over from other donors' samples. The CDR3 runs from the conserved cysteine through the conserved F or W. The D gene is left open where the match is weak. Not all rows give a size; the values are once, few, many and, for expanded clones, a class.

D	V	size	J	CDR3	DNA
.	TRBV4-1	few	TRBJ1-2	CASRGTWAGYTF	TGCGCCAGCAGAGGGACATGGGCGGGCTACACCTTC
TRBD2	TRBV7-9	once	TRBJ2-7	CASSPGLAGGPGEQYF	TGTGCCAGCAGCCCCGGACTAGCGGGAGGGCCTGGCGAGCAGTACTTC
.	TRBV11-3	.	TRBJ2-1	CASSLGVQGEQFF	TGTGCCAGCAGCTTAGGGGTGCAGGGTGAGCAGTTCTTC
TRBD1	TRBV4-1	.	TRBJ2-1	CASSQIQGAADEQFF	TGCGCCAGCAGCCAGATACAGGGGGCAGCGGATGAGCAGTTCTTC
TRBD2	TRBV7-8	many	TRBJ2-1	CASSLTGTSGRHEQFF	TGTGCCAGCAGCTTAACCGGGACTAGCGGGAGGCATGAGCAGTTCTTC
TRBD2	TRBV5-4	.	TRBJ2-1	CATAKTGTSAYNEQFF	TGTGCCACCGCGAAAACCGGGACTAGCGCTTACAATGAGCAGTTCTTC
.	TRBV7-3	few	TRBJ1-4	CASSARDGSTNEKLFF	TGTGCCAGCAGCGCCAGGGACGGATCAACTAATGAAAAACTGTTTTTT
.	TRBV20-1	.	TRBJ1-3	CSASGRGNTIYF	TGCAGTGCTAGCGGGAGAGGAAACACCATATATTTT
.	TRBV10-3	few	TRBJ2-7	CAISESRWGGEQYF	TGTGCCATCAGTGAGTCGAGGTGGGGAGGAGAGCAGTACTTC
.	TRBV7-2	many	TRBJ2-5	CASSLQTGPETQYF	TGTGCCAGCAGCTTACAAACGGGGCCAGAGACCCAGTACTTC
TRBD2	TRBV11-1	.	TRBJ2-1	CASRRGSGRGHNEQFF	TGTGCCAGCAGACGGGGGAGCGGGAGGGGCCACAATGAGCAGTTCTTC
.	TRBV7-2	many	TRBJ2-2	CASSLAGGGGANTGELFF	TGTGCCAGCAGCTTAGCGGGAGGTGGGGGCGCGAACACCGGGGAGCTGTTTTTT
TRBD2	TRBV10-3	.	TRBJ2-1	CAISDPSGGLRLTYNEQFF	TGTGCCATCAGTGACCCTAGCGGGGGGCTTAGACTTACCTACAATGAGCAGTTCTTC
.	TRBV15	.	TRBJ1-2	CATSRGGTDYGYTF	TGTGCCACCAGCAGAGGAGGGACGGACTATGGCTACACCTTC
TRBD2	TRBV20-1	.	TRBJ2-5	CSASPGLAGELLQETQYF	TGCAGTGCTAGCCCGGGACTAGCGGGAGAGCTTCTCCAAGAGACCCAGTACTTC
.	TRBV7-2	.	TRBJ1-5	CASSLTNNQPQHF	TGTGCCAGCAGCTTGACGAACAATCAGCCCCAGCATTTT
.	TRBV19	.	TRBJ2-7	CASSATRDGHYEQYF	TGTGCCAGTAGCGCCACCCGGGACGGCCACTACGAGCAGTACTTC
.	TRBV7-8	.	TRBJ1-2	CASSVDRLPHPSYGYTF	TGTGCCAGCAGCGTAGACAGGCTTCCTCATCCCTCCTATGGCTACACCTTC
.	TRBV18	.	TRBJ1-2	CASSPPRQRAYGYTF	TGTGCCAGCTCACCACCCCGACAGAGGGCTTATGGCTACACCTTC
.	TRBV7-8	few	TRBJ2-1	CASSLAEMSFEQFF	TGTGCCAGCAGCTTAGCGGAGATGTCGTTTGAGCAGTTCTTC
.	TRBV5-6	.	TRBJ1-1	CASSSPRMNTEAFF	TGTGCCAGCAGCTCGCCCCGTATGAACACTGAAGCTTTCTTT
.	TRBV7-2	many	TRBJ2-3	CASSNSRRDTQYF	TGTGCCAGCAGCAACAGCCGTCGGGATACGCAGTATTTT
TRBD2	TRBV7-9	.	TRBJ2-3	CASTWVQLAGEEDTQYF	TGTGCCAGCACCTGGGTTCAACTAGCGGGAGAAGAGGATACGCAGTATTTT
TRBD2	TRBV6-2/TRBV6-3	.	TRBJ2-1	CASSYSSRGGNEQFF	TGTGCCAGCAGTTACTCGAGTCGGGGGGGGAATGAGCAGTTCTTC
TRBD1	TRBV25-1	.	TRBJ1-6	CASSETPGQDTSPLHF	TGTGCCAGCAGTGAAACCCCGGGACAGGACACCTCACCCCTCCACTTT
TRBD1	TRBV7-2	many	TRBJ2-5	CASSSGQIQETQYF	TGTGCCAGCAGCTCGGGACAGATCCAAGAGACCCAGTACTTC
.	TRBV4-1	.	TRBJ1-5	CASRADGQPQHF	TGCGCCAGCAGGGCGGACGGTCAGCCCCAGCATTTT
TRBD1	TRBV28	few	TRBJ1-5	CASLNPGQGFQPQHF	TGTGCCAGCCTTAACCCGGGACAGGGATTTCAGCCCCAGCATTTT
.	TRBV3-1	few	TRBJ1-4	CASRAGLAFEKLFF	TGTGCCAGCAGAGCGGGACTGGCTTTCGAAAAACTGTTTTTT
.	TRBV24-1	few	TRBJ2-2	CATSAAVSTGELFF	TGTGCCACCAGTGCGGCGGTTAGCACCGGGGAGCTGTTTTTT
TRBD2	TRBV28	few	TRBJ2-5	CASRPRLADIQETQYF	TGTGCCAGCAGGCCGAGACTAGCGGACATCCAAGAGACCCAGTACTTC
.	TRBV18	many	TRBJ1-5	CASSRGRDQPQHF	TGTGCCAGCAGCCGTGGACGGGATCAGCCCCAGCATTTT
TRBD2	TRBV28	few	TRBJ2-7	CASCPPGRLAGDTYEQYF	TGTGCCAGCTGCCCCCCCGGTCGGCTAGCGGGAGACACCTACGAGCAGTACTTC
.	TRBV6-8	once	TRBJ1-6	CASSLPTGMGNSPLHF	TGTGCCAGCAGTCTCCCAACAGGGATGGGGAATTCACCCCTCCACTTT
.	TRBV29-1	.	TRBJ1-1	CSVGQLNTEAFF	TGCAGCGTTGGGCAGTTGAACACTGAAGCTTTCTTT
TRBD1	TRBV4-3	few	TRBJ2-1	CASSQEPTGAHSYNEQFF	TGCGCCAGCAGCCAAGAGCCGACAGGGGCTCATTCCTACAATGAGCAGTTCTTC
.	TRBV4-3	few	TRBJ2-2	CASSQDRGAPNTGELFF	TGCGCCAGCAGCCAAGATAGGGGGGCGCCAAACACCGGGGAGCTGTTTTTT
TRBD2	TRBV7-6	many	TRBJ2-7	CASSPTGTSSSSYEQYF	TGTGCCAGCAGCCCCACCGGGACTAGCAGCAGCTCCTACGAGCAGTACTTC
TRBD2	TRBV7-2	many	TRBJ2-7	CASRSIAGSVYEQYF	TGTGCCAGCAGATCTATAGCGGGAAGCGTCTACGAGCAGTACTTC
.	TRBV7-6	many	TRBJ2-5	CASSLSAGGETQYF	TGTGCCAGCAGCTTATCGGCAGGCGGGGAGACCCAGTACTTC
TRBD1	TRBV7-9	few	TRBJ1-5	CASSLEAGGQQPQHF	TGTGCCAGCAGCTTAGAGGCAGGGGGACAGCAGCCCCAGCATTTT